Below, 9 T cell receptor beta chains from the same sample are listed, as sequenced in a study of T cell responses to AZD1222 COVID-19 vaccine. TCRdb's table, derived via immunoSEQ multiplex PCR, lists solely in-frame clones and lacks some. The sample contains over 85,000 clones, around 90% of which appear only once. Sample: peripheral blood, taken on day 0 of AZD1222 vaccination. The receptors were gathered from an adult in good health.

The chain joins TRBV4-1 to TRBJ1-1, with D uncertain. Germline-derived CDR1 and CDR2 are MGHRA and YSYEKL. Trimming took 4 bases from V and 0 from J, leaving 12 bases between them. This CDR3 has 15 residues. The CDR3 DNA sequence: TGCGCCAGCAGCCCGGTTGGGCGGGTGAACACTGAAGCTTTCTTT. Translation gives CASSPVGRVNTEAFF.

The rearrangement uses TRBV25-1 and TRBJ1-5; D remains ambiguous. This CDR3 spans 11 amino acids. The germline V and J ends were trimmed by 3 bases and 9 bases, with 6 bases remaining between them. Germline V gene sequence: CDR1 MGHDK, CDR2 SYGVNS. This CDR3 reads CASSDLGPQHF. The CDR3 bases are TGTGCCAGCAGTGATCTGGGGCCCCAGCATTTT.

V usage is TRBV25-1 and J usage is TRBJ2-1; D possibly corresponds to TRBD2 (5 bases). The V and J ends lost 2 bases and 6 bases respectively, with 14 bases between them. The length of the CDR3 is 15 residues. Germline CDR1 is MGHDK and CDR2 is SYGVNS. The CDR3 sequence is CASSEGSGATNEQFF. The CDR3 DNA sequence: TGTGCCAGCAGTGAAGGGAGCGGCGCCACCAATGAGCAGTTCTTC.

The chain uses TRBV10-2 and TRBJ1-1; D possibly corresponds to TRBD1 (6 bases). The CDR3 length is 14 residues. V shed 3 bases and J shed 0 bases, with 8 bases lying between them. Looked up from germline, CDR1 is WSHSY and CDR2 is SAAADI. The CDR3 DNA reads as TGCGCCAGCAGTGAAGGGGGACTGAACACTGAAGCTTTCTTT. This gives the protein CASSEGGLNTEAFF.

The chain employs TRBV13 and TRBJ2-3; the D is unclear. V lost 5 bases, J lost 2 bases, and 17 bases lay in between. This CDR3 region has 16 residues. CDR1 is PRHDT and CDR2 is FYEKMQ in the germline V gene (reference sequence). The CDR3 coding sequence is TGTGCCAGCAGCGTACGACTGGAAAAAAACACAGATACGCAGTATTTT. It yields the protein CASSVRLEKNTDTQYF.

This rearrangement joins TRBV5-6 to TRBJ1-1, with D possibly TRBD1 on 6 matching bases. Germline values: CDR1 SGHDT, CDR2 YYEEEE. V lost 4 bases, J lost 8 bases, and 21 bases lay in between. The CDR3 length is 15 residues. The CDR3 region is CASSLGVTEGTEAFF. The CDR3 coding sequence is TGTGCCAGCAGCCTGGGGGTGACCGAGGGGACAGAAGCTTTCTTT.

The gene calls are TRBV6-5 and TRBJ1-2, with TRBD1 matching over 7 bases. The CDR3 has 14 residues. J lost 4 bases, V lost 4 bases, and 6 bases had no gene match. In germline, CDR1 is MNHEY, CDR2 SVGAGI. The CDR3 region is CASSSGQNLYGYTF. The CDR3 DNA reads as TGTGCCAGCAGTTCGGGACAGAACCTCTATGGCTACACCTTC.

The V call is TRBV7-2, the J call TRBJ2-7; no reliable D call. From germline, CDR1 is SGHTA and CDR2 FQGNSA. The CDR3 runs to 15 residues. V lost 5 bases, J lost 0 bases, and 14 bases lay in between. The chain's CDR3 is CASSPVVLSSYEQYF. For the CDR3, the DNA is TGTGCCAGCAGCCCAGTGGTCCTCAGCTCCTACGAGCAGTACTTC.

V is TRBV29-1 and J is TRBJ2-2; D is unclear. Germline assignment: CDR1 SQVTM and CDR2 ANQGSEA. This CDR3 spans 12 amino acids. Trimming left V 2 bases short and J 4 bases short, with 5 bases between. This CDR3 reads CSVETSTGELFF. The CDR3 DNA reads TGCAGCGTTGAAACATCCACCGGGGAGCTGTTTTTT.